This section outlines one TCR beta chain sequence together with its context. Its target is unknown. The time point was: neoterminal ileum biopsy at postoperative endoscopy, about 6 months after surgery. The record originates from a study of T cell repertoires in ileal Crohn's disease. The protocol was immunoSEQ multiplex PCR, while the TCRdb copy is restricted to in-frame clones and leaves out a portion. Counted here are 700 to 850 clones, 85% to 95% occurring once; the ten biggest clones make up 3% to 4.5%. The CDR3 runs to 13 residues. Trimming took 5 bases from V and 1 from J, leaving 8 bases between them. The germline CDR1 and CDR2 sequences are WNHNN and SYGVQD (reference sequence). Study-level points and caveats: Active smokers at surgery had more clonal expansions than non-smokers. The median delay to postoperative endoscopy was approximately 7.5 months.

What was sequenced was ileal tissue. The chain employs TRBV10-1 and TRBJ1-1; D uncertain. The sequence was collected from an adult with Crohn's disease. CDR3 in DNA: TGCGCCAGCAGTCAGGACGGGAACACTGAAGCTTTCTTT. As protein: CASSQDGNTEAFF.